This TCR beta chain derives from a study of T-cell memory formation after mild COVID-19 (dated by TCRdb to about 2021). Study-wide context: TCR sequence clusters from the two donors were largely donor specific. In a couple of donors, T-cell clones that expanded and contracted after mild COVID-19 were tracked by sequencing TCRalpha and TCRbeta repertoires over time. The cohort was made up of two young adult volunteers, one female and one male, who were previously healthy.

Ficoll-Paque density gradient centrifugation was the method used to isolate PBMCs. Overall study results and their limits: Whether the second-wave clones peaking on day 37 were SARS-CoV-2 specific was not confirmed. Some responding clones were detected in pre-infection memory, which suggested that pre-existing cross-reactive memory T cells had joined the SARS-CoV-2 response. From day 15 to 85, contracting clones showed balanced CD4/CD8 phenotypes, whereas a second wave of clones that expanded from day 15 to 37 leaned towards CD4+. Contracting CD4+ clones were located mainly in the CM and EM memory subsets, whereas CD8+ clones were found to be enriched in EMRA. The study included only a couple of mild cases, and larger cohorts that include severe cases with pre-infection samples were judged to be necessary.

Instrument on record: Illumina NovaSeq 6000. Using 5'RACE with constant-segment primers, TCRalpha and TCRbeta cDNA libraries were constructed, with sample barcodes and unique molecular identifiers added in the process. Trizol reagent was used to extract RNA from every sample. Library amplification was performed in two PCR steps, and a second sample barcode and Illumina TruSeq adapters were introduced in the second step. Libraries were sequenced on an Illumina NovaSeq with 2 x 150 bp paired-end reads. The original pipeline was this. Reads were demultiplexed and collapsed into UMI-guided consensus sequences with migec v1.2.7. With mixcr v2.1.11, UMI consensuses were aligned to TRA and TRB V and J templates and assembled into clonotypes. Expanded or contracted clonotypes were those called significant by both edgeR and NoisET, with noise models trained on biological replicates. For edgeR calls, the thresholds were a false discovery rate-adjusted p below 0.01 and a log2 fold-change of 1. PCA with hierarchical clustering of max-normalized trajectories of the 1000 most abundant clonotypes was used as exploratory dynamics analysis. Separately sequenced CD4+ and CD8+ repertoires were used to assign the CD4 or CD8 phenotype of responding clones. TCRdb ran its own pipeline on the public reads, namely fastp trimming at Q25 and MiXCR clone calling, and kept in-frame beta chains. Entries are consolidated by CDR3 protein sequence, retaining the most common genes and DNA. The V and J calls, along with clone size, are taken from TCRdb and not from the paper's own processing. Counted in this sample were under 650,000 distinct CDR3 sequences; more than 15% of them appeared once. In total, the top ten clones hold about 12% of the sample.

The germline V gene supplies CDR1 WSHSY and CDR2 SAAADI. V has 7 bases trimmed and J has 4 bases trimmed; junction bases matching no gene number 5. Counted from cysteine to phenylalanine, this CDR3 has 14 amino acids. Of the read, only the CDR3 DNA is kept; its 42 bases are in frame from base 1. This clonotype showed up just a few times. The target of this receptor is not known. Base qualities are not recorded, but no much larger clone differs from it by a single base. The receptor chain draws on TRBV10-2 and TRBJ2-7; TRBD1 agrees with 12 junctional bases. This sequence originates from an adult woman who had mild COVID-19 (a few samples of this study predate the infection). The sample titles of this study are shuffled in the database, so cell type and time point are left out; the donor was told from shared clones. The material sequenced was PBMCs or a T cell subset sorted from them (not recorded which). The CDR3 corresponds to CASIGTGGGYEQYF. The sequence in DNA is TGCGCCAGCATTGGGACAGGGGGCGGTTACGAGCAGTACTTC.